Listed below are T cell receptor beta chains from one sample, sequenced in a study of T cell changes during pregnancy in multiple sclerosis. The assay was immunoSEQ multiplex PCR, and TCRdb's table has in-frame clones only and misses some. The sample lists under 60,000 clones, 92% occurring once. The sample here was CD4+ T cells from peripheral blood mononuclear cells, taken after pregnancy. These receptors all come from a female donor with multiple sclerosis, enrolled in a pregnancy study. Each CDR3 is given with its conserved first and last residue. A D gene is named only where the DNA matches it firmly. Clone size is given for some rows only: seen once, a few or many times, or a class if the clone is expanded.

D,J,size,V,DNA,CDR3
-,TRBJ1-5,-,TRBV6-1,TGTGCCAGCGATGCTCGGGACATTAGCAATCAGCCCCAGCATTTT,CASDARDISNQPQHF
-,TRBJ1-1,-,TRBV6-5,TGTGCCAGCAGTTACTCGGGGGGGACCACTGAAGCTTTCTTT,CASSYSGGTTEAFF
-,TRBJ2-5,-,TRBV4-3,TGCGCCAGCAACCCGGGTGTGGGGCTCGAGACCCAGTACTTC,CASNPGVGLETQYF
-,TRBJ1-4,-,TRBV11-2,TGTGCCAGCAGCCTAAACAGACAGCGGGGAAATGAAAAACTGTTTTTT,CASSLNRQRGNEKLFF
-,TRBJ1-2,-,TRBV6-6,TGTGCCAGCACCGAAAATAGGGAGCGTGGCTACACCTTC,CASTENRERGYTF
-,TRBJ2-7,-,TRBV6-4,TGTGCCAGCAGTGACGAGGCAGGAGGCTACGAGCAGTACTTC,CASSDEAGGYEQYF
-,TRBJ1-2,-,TRBV27,TGTGCCAGCAGTTCGACGGGGGGCTATGGCTACACCTTC,CASSSTGGYGYTF
TRBD2,TRBJ2-3,-,TRBV5-1,TGCGCCAGCAGCTTACCAACTAGCGGGGGCACAGATACGCAGTATTTT,CASSLPTSGGTDTQYF
-,TRBJ2-7,-,TRBV6-5,TGTGCCAGCAGCCCAACAGGGTCCCACGAGCAGTACTTC,CASSPTGSHEQYF
-,TRBJ2-5,-,TRBV25-1,TGTGCCAGCACAGGAGGGGAGACCCAGTACTTC,CASTGGETQYF
-,TRBJ1-4,-,TRBV19,TGTGCCAGTAGCCGAGGCGGCGGACAGCACCGGGAAAAACTGTTTTTT,CASSRGGGQHREKLFF
TRBD1,TRBJ1-1,-,TRBV9,TGTGCCAGCAGCGTAGGGACAGGGGGCTTGGGCACTGAAGCTTTCTTT,CASSVGTGGLGTEAFF
TRBD1,TRBJ1-5,-,TRBV5-6,TGTGCCAGCAGCTCGACAGGGGTAGTTCAGCCCCAGCATTTT,CASSSTGVVQPQHF
TRBD2,TRBJ2-1,-,TRBV6-6,TGTGCCAGCAGTATCGGACTAGCGGGGCACAATGAGCAGTTCTTC,CASSIGLAGHNEQFF
TRBD1,TRBJ1-1,-,TRBV7-9,TGTGCCAGCAGCCGAAGACAGGGTCGGACTGAAGCTTTCTTT,CASSRRQGRTEAFF
-,TRBJ1-3,once,TRBV19,TGTGCCAGTAGTCTAACGACTGGAAACACCATATATTTT,CASSLTTGNTIYF
-,TRBJ1-5,-,TRBV30,TGTGCCTGGGCCTCAGGGTACAATCAGCCCCAGCATTTT,CAWASGYNQPQHF
-,TRBJ1-1,-,TRBV25-1,TGTGCCAGCACCCTTACTAGTGAAGCTTTCTTT,CASTLTSEAFF
-,TRBJ1-1,medium-sized,TRBV11-3,TGTGCCAGCAGCCCACGGGGGAACACTGAAGCTTTCTTT,CASSPRGNTEAFF
-,TRBJ1-4,-,TRBV19,TGTGCCAGTGCCACAGGGAGTGAAAAACTGTTTTTT,CASATGSEKLFF
TRBD1,TRBJ1-2,-,TRBV5-4,TGTGCCAGCAGCTTGGAGAACAGGGGTAATGGCTACACCTTC,CASSLENRGNGYTF
TRBD1,TRBJ2-7,-,TRBV5-4,TGTGCCAGCAAACACCCCGGGACAGGGGGATTTAACGAGCAGTACTTC,CASKHPGTGGFNEQYF
-,TRBJ1-4,-,TRBV30,TGTGCCTGGAATGACAGGCTTGGGGGCCGAAATGAAAAACTGTTTTTT,CAWNDRLGGRNEKLFF
-,TRBJ2-2,-,TRBV6-5,TGTGCCAGCAGTCCCTATAAGGGGTGGGCCGGGGAGCTGTTTTTT,CASSPYKGWAGELFF
-,TRBJ2-3,-,TRBV5-6,TGTGCCAGCAGCTCCCCCGACAGTCAGATAGCACAGATTACGCAGTATTTT,CASSSPDSQIAQITQYF
-,TRBJ1-1,-,TRBV7-2,TGTGCCAGCAGCTTATACGTGGAACAGATAAACACTGAAGCTTTCTTT,CASSLYVEQINTEAFF
TRBD2,TRBJ2-3,-,TRBV4-2,TGTGCCAGCAGCCAGGGGCCCGGGACTAGCGGACCTAGCACAGATACGCAGTATTTT,CASSQGPGTSGPSTDTQYF
-,TRBJ1-4,-,TRBV29-1,TGCAGCGTTGAAGATCAAATAGTCCGGAGGGTTTGGGGTGAAAAACTGTTTTTT,CSVEDQIVRRVWGEKLFF
-,TRBJ2-2,-,TRBV7-2,TGTGCCAGCAGCTTTGGGGGCTCGAACACCGGGGAGCTGTTTTTT,CASSFGGSNTGELFF
-,TRBJ1-1,-,TRBV6-5,TGTGCCAGCAGTTATTCGCGGGGGCAGGGCACTGAAGCTTTCTTT,CASSYSRGQGTEAFF
TRBD1,TRBJ1-5,once,TRBV7-2,TGTGCCAGCAGCTTAGACAGGGGTGAGCCCCAGCATTTT,CASSLDRGEPQHF
-,TRBJ1-5,-,TRBV9,TGTGCCAGCAGCGTATCGGGGGGGAGCAATCAGCCCCAGCATTTT,CASSVSGGSNQPQHF
TRBD1,TRBJ1-5,-,TRBV18,TGTGCCAGCTCATCTAGAGGGGGACAGTTTGGAGTGGGTAGCAATCAGCCCCAGCATTTT,CASSSRGGQFGVGSNQPQHF
-,TRBJ2-1,-,TRBV2,TGTGCCAGCATCCGGGATCGGCAGGGGAGGGGCAATGAGCAGTTCTTC,CASIRDRQGRGNEQFF
-,TRBJ1-1,-,TRBV4-2,TGTGCCAGCAGCCAATATCCAGTCCAGAACACTGAAGCTTTCTTT,CASSQYPVQNTEAFF
-,TRBJ1-1,-,TRBV5-6,TGTGCCAGCAGCCCAACAGGGAGGGCCGAAGCTTTCTTT,CASSPTGRAEAFF
-,TRBJ1-1,few,TRBV4-2,TGTGCCAGCAGCCGCCAGTCAGGGATGAACACTGAAGCTTTCTTT,CASSRQSGMNTEAFF